The clone carrying this TCR beta chain has only one observation. Sequencing was performed with immunoSEQ multiplex PCR; in TCRdb, only in-frame clones are kept and a portion is missing. The sample consists of hundreds of thousands of clones, 75% to 85% of them appearing once. These data are taken from a study of shared T cell receptors in the human thymus. Germline CDR1 reads SNHLY; CDR2 reads FYNNEI. This CDR3 has 15 amino acids. Trimming took 5 bases from V and 5 from J; bases not matched to a gene: 8. These data also formed part of another study, on human thymus T cells. That work states: Infants, healthy and Finnish, who were having corrective surgery for congenital heart defects served as donors. Resections removed during corrective heart surgery provided the thymus tissue used. Apparent skewing of V and J gene usage characterized both thymic and blood repertoires. There were highly overlapping thymic repertoires among unrelated individuals, as related research reported.

The V call is TRBV2, the J call TRBJ2-7, with TRBD1 identical over 11 bases. This TCR was recovered from a boy under two years old with a congenital heart defect. Sequenced material: thymocytes. The CDR3 nucleotides are TGTGCCAGCAGTAGGGACAGGGGGTGCGAAGACGAGCAGTACTTC. Its translation is CASSRDRGCEDEQYF.